This TCR beta chain originates from a study of early T cells in non-severe SARS-CoV-2 infection. MiXCR, applied by TCRdb to the 5' RACE reads, yields one record per CDR3 protein. The table includes about 110,000 distinct CDR3 sequences, over 10% detected once. With 5 bases clipped from V and 4 bases from J, the junction kept 6 bases outside the gene matches. This CDR3 is 16 amino acids long. Germline CDR1 and CDR2: SGHAT and FQNNGV. The receptor's source is an adult who was a healthcare worker with PCR-confirmed SARS-CoV-2 infection or an uninfected control (not recorded which). This material consisted of whole blood, taken at baseline. The chain has TRBV11-2 and TRBJ2-7; 15 bases fit TRBD2. CDR3 coding DNA: TGTGCCAGCAGCCCGGGACTAGCGGGGGGAGTATACGAGCAGTACTTC. Residues: CASSPGLAGGVYEQYF. The variable domain in full, with the rest retrieved from reference TRBV11-2 and TRBJ2-7, is EAGVAQSPRYKIIEKRQSVAFWCNPISGHATLYWYQQILGQGPKLLIQFQNNGVVDDSQLPKDRFSAERLKGVDSTLKIQPAKLEDSAVYLCASSPGLAGGVYEQYFGPGTRLTVT.